The 25 T cell receptor beta chains listed next were all sequenced from one sample in a study of PD-1 blockade in classical Hodgkin lymphoma (dated by TCRdb to 2019 to 2021). Preparation of the library involved the immunoSEQ multiplex PCR assay. TCRdb mirrors the immuneACCESS table, restricted to in-frame sequences. Some clones are absent from its copies; in checked studies, under half trace to an unresolved V gene, and the reason for the others is unknown. For this sample there are about 49,000 clones; almost 90% appear just once. The biggest ten clones account for approximately 15% of the sample. The sample's time point label, in plain terms: cycle 4 day 1 (C4D1), after more than five weeks of nivolumab. Relapse after autologous stem cell transplantation had occurred in all trial patients, and cohorts A, B and C were distinguished by prior brentuximab vedotin exposure. The sample in question was peripheral blood mononuclear cells (PBMCs), obtained before the fourth cycle of nivolumab. These receptors came from a human donor with classical Hodgkin lymphoma.

The gene calls are TRBV6-5 and TRBJ2-7; TRBD2 is a possible D gene (5 bases). CDR1 MNHEY and CDR2 SVGAGI come from the germline V gene. This CDR3 is built from 14 residues. V dropped 5 bases and J dropped 3 bases, with 14 bases sitting between them. CDR3 sequence: CASSPGSGVYEQYF. In nucleotides, the CDR3 is TGTGCCAGCAGTCCGGGATCTGGGGTCTACGAGCAGTACTTC.

The chain is built from TRBV9 and TRBJ1-2; no clear D. V was clipped by 0 bases and J by 0 bases, with 9 bases between them. Germline values: CDR1 SGDLS, CDR2 YYNGEE. This CDR3 is built from 15 residues. CDR3 DNA sequence: TGTGCCAGCAGCGTAGCTAAGTTTTCTAACTATGGCTACACCTTC. This translates into CASSVAKFSNYGYTF.

The V gene is TRBV19, the J gene TRBJ2-7; D is unclear. This CDR3 is built from 14 residues. V shed 0 bases and J shed 5 bases, with 11 bases lying between them. Germline V gives CDR1 LNHDA, CDR2 SQIVND (reference sequence). The CDR3 loop is CASSIDPQGNEQYF. The CDR3 DNA reads TGTGCCAGTAGTATAGATCCTCAAGGAAACGAGCAGTACTTC.

V gene TRBV2 combines with J gene TRBJ2-5; 7 bases are a match to TRBD1. The CDR3 is 13 residues long. From germline, CDR1 is SNHLY and CDR2 FYNNEI. The V and J ends lost 10 bases and 4 bases, in that order; junction bases with no gene match: 9. The CDR3 sequence: CAIQGNRGETQYF. CDR3 sequence (DNA): TGTGCCATCCAGGGGAACAGGGGAGAGACCCAGTACTTC. The full variable domain, completed using reference TRBV2 and TRBJ2-5, is EPEVTQTPSHQVTQMGQEVILRCVPISNHLYFYWYRQILGQKVEFLVSFYNNEISEKSEIFDDQFSVERPDGSNFTLKIRSTKLEDSAMYFCAIQGNRGETQYFGPGTRLLVL.

On this clone itself: The junction differs from germline at one of its ends, possibly a read error. The rearrangement links TRBV25-1 to TRBJ2-3, with D possibly being TRBD2 (5 bases). Germline V gives CDR1 MGHDK, CDR2 SYGVNS. The CDR3 is made up of 13 amino acids. Written as DNA, the CDR3 is TGTGCCAGCGGTGAGGGCATCTCAGATACGCAGTATTTT. This translates into CASGEGISDTQYF.

The V gene is TRBV5-1, the J gene TRBJ1-2, with D uncertain. V was cut by 4 bases and J by 3 bases, with 13 bases left in between. This CDR3 is built from 14 residues. Germline V gene data show CDR1 as SGHRS and CDR2 as YFSETQ. The CDR3, as DNA: TGCGCCAGCAGCCCTTTGGGATACGACTATGGCTACACCTTC. Translated, it gives CASSPLGYDYGYTF.

This clone has just one count. The chain has TRBV7-2 and TRBJ2-7; 12 bases match TRBD1. This CDR3 comprises 15 residues. Germline trimming cut 1 base from V and 6 bases from J; bases unmatched to any gene: 4. Germline V gives CDR1 SGHTA, CDR2 FQGNSA. CDR3 in DNA: TGTGCCAGCAGCTTAGTAGGGACAGGGGGCAGCGAGCAGTACTTC. Translated: CASSLVGTGGSEQYF.

CDR3 region: CAINTGQGAREQYF. CDR3 nucleotide sequence: TGTGCCATCAATACGGGACAGGGGGCGCGTGAGCAGTACTTC. The rearrangement uses TRBV10-3 and TRBJ2-7, with 12 bases matching TRBD1. The J segment lost 7 bases and the V segment lost 7 bases, leaving 8 bases of the junction unmatched. CDR1 is ENHRY, CDR2 SYGVKD, per germline. The length of the CDR3 is 14 residues.

This sequence joins TRBV11-2 and TRBJ2-7, with D maybe TRBD1 (5 bases). This CDR3 comprises 12 residues. Germline-derived CDR1 and CDR2 are SGHAT and FQNNGV. Trimming removed 1 base at V and 7 bases at J, with 8 bases between. CDR3 sequence (DNA): TGTGCCAGCAGCTTAGCCAGGGTTGAGCAGTACTTC. Protein sequence: CASSLARVEQYF.

V and J are TRBV10-1 and TRBJ2-1, with TRBD2 as a possible D gene (6 bases). Germline CDR1 is WNHNN and CDR2 is SYGVQD (reference sequence). V lost 3 bases to trimming and J lost 7 bases, with 19 bases between them. This CDR3 has 16 residues. Here the CDR3 reads CASSDKGRQGGNEQFF. In DNA form, the CDR3 reads TGCGCCAGCAGTGACAAAGGGAGGCAGGGTGGGAATGAGCAGTTCTTC.

This clone was picked up one time. The V and J genes are TRBV4-2 and TRBJ2-5, with TRBD2 identical over 8 bases. Germline assignment: CDR1 LGHNA and CDR2 YNFKEQ. Losses at the gene ends were 1 base for V and 3 bases for J; bases not matched to a gene: 4. This CDR3 comprises 15 residues. CDR3 sequence (DNA): TGTGCCAGCAGCCAAGGTCCAGCGGGAGAAGAGACCCAGTACTTC. Its translation is CASSQGPAGEETQYF.

V is TRBV10-2 and J is TRBJ2-3, with D unclear. V was shortened by 0 bases and J by 2 bases, with 12 bases between the two germline ends. CDR3 size: 16 residues. Per germline, CDR1 WSHSY and CDR2 SAAADI. The chain's CDR3 is CASSESNLGFTDTQYF. The CDR3 nucleotides read TGCGCCAGCAGTGAGTCGAATTTAGGATTCACAGATACGCAGTATTTT.

The V call is TRBV7-8, the J call TRBJ2-1; the D is unclear. Germline V gives CDR1 SGHVS, CDR2 FQNEAQ. The CDR3 runs 13 residues. V gave up 5 bases and J gave up 12 bases, with 17 bases separating them. The CDR3 loop reads CASSLRIVSGQFF. DNA of the CDR3: TGTGCCAGCAGCCTAAGAATTGTTAGTGGGCAGTTCTTC.

The V and J genes are TRBV20-1 and TRBJ2-1; D is unresolved. The V and J ends lost 4 bases and 9 bases respectively, with 10 bases between them. The V gene's germline CDR1 is DFQATT and CDR2 SNEGSKA (reference sequence). The CDR3 runs to 11 residues. The CDR3 DNA reads as TGCAGTGCTATGGTGGCTATTGAGCAGTTCTTC. Its translation: CSAMVAIEQFF.

The V gene is TRBV5-1, the J gene TRBJ2-5; no definite D call. V lost 4 bases and J lost 4, with 8 bases in between. The CDR3 is 12 amino acids. Germline V gene sequence: CDR1 SGHRS, CDR2 YFSETQ. Written as DNA, the CDR3 is TGCGCCAGCAGCCCATGGGGAGAGACCCAGTACTTC. This translates into CASSPWGETQYF. Looking up the rest from reference TRBV5-1 and TRBJ2-5 gives the full variable domain: KAGVTQTPRYLIKTRGQQVTLSCSPISGHRSVSWYQQTPGQGLQFLFEYFSETQRNKGNFPGRFSGRQFSNSRSEMNVSTLELGDSALYLCASSPWGETQYFGPGTRLLVL.

V and J are TRBV9 and TRBJ2-1, with TRBD2 matching 11 bases. V trimming: 3 bases; J trimming: 5 bases; junction bases outside the gene matches: 4. In germline, CDR1 is SGDLS, CDR2 YYNGEE. The CDR3 covers 15 residues. The CDR3 region is CASSEGTSGHNEQFF. In nucleotides, the CDR3 is TGTGCCAGCAGCGAGGGGACTAGCGGCCACAATGAGCAGTTCTTC.

J is TRBJ2-4 and V is TRBV10-3; weak D call: TRBD2 (5 bases). Trimming took 0 bases from V and 4 from J, leaving 10 bases between them. Germline CDR1 is ENHRY and CDR2 is SYGVKD. CDR3 length: 15 residues. The CDR3 DNA follows: TGTGCCATCAGTGAGTCGAGGGATCCAAAAAACATTCAGTACTTC. Translating it yields CAISESRDPKNIQYF.

The chain employs TRBV9 and TRBJ2-7; 10 bases match TRBD1. Germline loops: CDR1 SGDLS, CDR2 YYNGEE. Trimming removed 4 bases from V and 5 bases from J; junction bases left unmatched: 9. The CDR3 is made up of 15 amino acids. The chain's CDR3 is CASSFTGTGVDEQYF. As DNA, the CDR3 is TGTGCCAGCAGCTTTACCGGGACAGGGGTTGACGAGCAGTACTTC.

V gene TRBV11-3 combines with J gene TRBJ2-2; the D is unclear. The CDR3 contains 13 residues. Germline-derived CDR1 and CDR2 are SGHNT and YENEEA. The V gene lost 2 bases and the J gene lost 4 bases, with 5 bases spanning the gap. As DNA, the CDR3 is TGTGCCAGCAGCTTACTAGGCACCGGGGAGCTGTTTTTT. It yields the protein CASSLLGTGELFF. The full variable domain, rest sourced from reference TRBV11-3 and TRBJ2-2, is EAGVVQSPRYKIIEKKQPVAFWCNPISGHNTLYWYLQNLGQGPELLIRYENEEAVDDSQLPKDRFSAERLKGVDSTLKIQPAELGDSAVYLCASSLLGTGELFFGEGSRLTVL.

Regarding this clone: Possible read error: a much larger clone is one base away. The rearrangement uses TRBV25-1 and TRBJ2-2, with D perhaps matching TRBD1 (6 bases). The CDR3 runs 15 residues. V lost 4 bases, J lost 5 bases, and 14 bases lay in between. From germline, CDR1 is MGHDK and CDR2 SYGVNS. CDR3 amino acids: CASSGRNRETGELFF. DNA for the CDR3: TGTGCCAGCAGTGGCAGGAACAGGGAAACCGGGGAGCTGTTTTTT.

The CDR3 region is CASSPDRVNTEAFF. DNA for the CDR3: TGTGCCAGCAGTCCCGACAGGGTGAACACTGAAGCTTTCTTT. The chain carries TRBV27 and TRBJ1-1; TRBD1 matches at 7 bases. Germline V CDR1 and CDR2: MNHEY, SMNVEV (reference sequence). V trimming: 5 bases; J trimming: 0 bases; junction bases outside the gene matches: 3. This CDR3 spans 14 amino acids.

This rearrangement joins TRBV6-4 to TRBJ2-3, with TRBD2 identical over 8 bases. J gave up 7 bases and V 5 bases, and 8 bases lay outside the gene matches. Per the germline V gene, CDR1 is MRHNA and CDR2 is SNTAGT. The CDR3 totals 14 residues. CDR3 protein: CASSPGLDVNTQYF. DNA of the CDR3: TGTGCCAGCAGTCCGGGACTAGACGTTAATACGCAGTATTTT.

In DNA form, the CDR3 reads TGTGCCAGCCACGGAGGACAGAGCTCTGGAAACACCATATATTTT. It specifies CASHGGQSSGNTIYF. The chain carries TRBV5-5 and TRBJ1-3, with a tentative D call TRBD1 (6 bases). This CDR3 contains 15 residues. V was cut by 7 bases and J by 0 bases, with 14 bases left in between. Germline loops: CDR1 SGHKS, CDR2 YYEKEE (reference sequence).

The J gene is TRBJ1-2, the V gene TRBV6-6; 7 nucleotides agree with TRBD1. The CDR3 has 14 residues. With V trimmed by 7 bases and J by 7 bases, 12 bases remained unmatched. Germline lookup yields CDR1 MNHNY and CDR2 SVGAGI (reference sequence). CDR3 coding DNA: TGTGCCAGCACCAGGGGAGGGGGCGCCGGTGGCTACACCTTC. This sequence encodes CASTRGGGAGGYTF.

The rearrangement links TRBV2 to TRBJ2-7, with TRBD2 as a possible D gene (6 bases). The CDR3 has 17 residues. V gave up 4 bases and J gave up 2 bases, with 21 bases separating them. Per germline, CDR1 SNHLY and CDR2 FYNNEI. This chain's CDR3 is CASSGPDYGGVPYEQYF. CDR3 DNA: TGTGCCAGCAGTGGGCCAGACTATGGCGGGGTCCCCTACGAGCAGTACTTC.